The 22 T cell receptor beta chains reported below all come from one sample, sequenced in a study of Ad26.COV2.S vaccination and SARS-CoV-2 variants. Using immunoSEQ multiplex PCR, the repertoire was profiled, and TCRdb retains in-frame clones only, with some absent. The table includes around 500,000 clones, 80% to 90% detected once. Indicated treatment: 19 received Ad26.COV2.S at low or high dose, single or two shots; about 5 received placebo; per-sample allocation not given. The samples date from day 63 after the first vaccine or placebo injection. This specimen was peripheral blood, taken in a trial of Ad26.COV2.S vaccine versus placebo. These TCRs come from a person between 18 and 60 years old who received the Ad26.COV2.S COVID-19 vaccine or a placebo.

The chain is built from TRBV5-6 and TRBJ2-1; D gene uncertain. The CDR3 has 15 residues. The ends were cut back, 1 base at V and 12 bases at J, with 20 bases in the middle. Germline CDR1 reads SGHDT; CDR2 reads YYEEEE. The CDR3 sequence: CASSLTSPARNGQFF. The CDR3 DNA is TGTGCCAGCAGCTTGACCTCGCCGGCCCGAAACGGGCAGTTCTTC.

The V and J genes are TRBV19 and TRBJ2-7; D uncertain. Germline-derived CDR1 and CDR2 are LNHDA and SQIVND (reference sequence). The V and J ends lost 3 bases and 0 bases respectively, with 12 bases between them. This CDR3 contains 15 residues. This CDR3 reads CASSIFAENSYEQYF. The CDR3 region has the DNA TGTGCCAGTAGTATCTTCGCAGAGAACTCCTACGAGCAGTACTTC.

The rearrangement links TRBV5-1 to TRBJ1-2; perhaps TRBD1 as D (6 bases). Germline CDR1 SGHRS, CDR2 YFSETQ. Trimming took off 2 bases at V and 4 bases at J, with 15 bases between the two ends. CDR3 length: 15 amino acids. The CDR3 coding sequence is TGCGCCAGCAGCTTCGGACAGCCTCAAGGCTATGGCTACACCTTC. It yields the protein CASSFGQPQGYGYTF.

This clone was found once. The chain uses TRBV11-2 and TRBJ1-5; D remains unclear. The CDR3 consists of 15 residues. Germline V gives CDR1 SGHAT, CDR2 FQNNGV. Trimming stripped 2 bases from V and 1 base from J, with 9 bases between. CDR3: CASSLRTASNQPQHF. The CDR3 DNA reads as TGTGCCAGCAGCTTACGGACGGCAAGCAATCAGCCCCAGCATTTT.

Only one count was recorded for this clone. J is TRBJ1-2 and V is TRBV7-9; tentative D call: TRBD1 (5 bases). This CDR3 has 14 residues. The V end was cut by 2 bases, the J end by 4 bases, with 11 bases between. Germline values: CDR1 SEHNR, CDR2 FQNEAQ (reference sequence). The CDR3 reads CASSLPGTSYGYTF. CDR3 DNA sequence: TGTGCCAGCAGCTTACCCGGGACTAGCTATGGCTACACCTTC.

This chain joins TRBV7-8 and TRBJ1-5; 8 nucleotides agree with TRBD1. Per germline, CDR1 SGHVS and CDR2 FQNEAQ. The ends lost 4 bases at V and 4 bases at J; junction bases unmatched: 3. This CDR3 is built from 14 residues. The CDR3 reads CASSSTGGNQPQHF. DNA for the CDR3: TGTGCCAGCAGCTCCACAGGGGGTAATCAGCCCCAGCATTTT.

This clone was recorded once. V and J are TRBV5-1 and TRBJ2-1; 7 nucleotides match TRBD2. Germline assignment: CDR1 SGHRS and CDR2 YFSETQ. The CDR3 has 21 amino acids. With 0 bases clipped from V and 1 base from J, the junction kept 19 bases outside the gene matches. The CDR3 region is CASSLARGATSLSLSYNEQFF. As DNA, the CDR3 is TGCGCCAGCAGCTTGGCAAGAGGGGCGACTAGCCTCTCGTTATCCTACAATGAGCAGTTCTTC. Complete variable domain (other parts from reference TRBV5-1 and TRBJ2-1): KAGVTQTPRYLIKTRGQQVTLSCSPISGHRSVSWYQQTPGQGLQFLFEYFSETQRNKGNFPGRFSGRQFSNSRSEMNVSTLELGDSALYLCASSLARGATSLSLSYNEQFFGPGTRLTVL.

V is TRBV27 and J is TRBJ1-6; 7 bases are shared with TRBD1. The CDR3 extends over 12 amino acids. CDR1 is MNHEY and CDR2 is SMNVEV in the germline V gene (reference sequence). V lost 6 bases to trimming and J lost 10 bases; unmatched junction nucleotides: 3. The CDR3 sequence: CASSTGVSPLHF. The CDR3 nucleotides read TGTGCCAGCAGCACAGGGGTCTCACCCCTCCACTTT.

The rearrangement uses TRBV29-1 and TRBJ1-1; D ambiguous. CDR3 length: 13 residues. V shed 4 bases and J shed 4 bases, with 13 bases lying between them. The germline CDR1 and CDR2 sequences are SQVTM and ANQGSEA. Here the CDR3 DNA reads TGCAGCGTTGGCGGGGAAGCGGTCACTGAAGCTTTCTTT. Translating gives CSVGGEAVTEAFF.

V and J are TRBV6-2 or TRBV6-3 and TRBJ2-3, with TRBD2 identical over 8 bases. CDR3 length: 16 residues. The germline V gene has CDR1 MNHEY and CDR2 SVGEGT. After removal of 0 bases from V and 0 bases from J, the junction contained 2 bases not matched to a gene. The chain's CDR3 is CASSYSPSGSTDTQYF. The CDR3 DNA sequence: TGTGCCAGCAGTTACTCGCCTAGCGGGAGCACAGATACGCAGTATTTT.

This chain links TRBV30 with TRBJ2-2; TRBD1 might be the D (6 bases). Trimming shortened V by 3 bases and J by 4 bases, and 27 bases separated the two germline ends. Germline V gene sequence: CDR1 GTSNPN, CDR2 SVGIG (reference sequence). The CDR3 loop spans 19 amino acids. The CDR3 DNA reads as TGTGCCTGGAGGATCCCGATGGGCAGGGGCCGAGTCGGCACCGGGGAGCTGTTTTTT. It is translated as CAWRIPMGRGRVGTGELFF.

This sequence joins TRBV18 and TRBJ1-4, with a tentative D call TRBD1 (6 bases). With 4 bases removed from V and 5 bases from J, the gap between germline ends came to 8 bases. The CDR3 totals 13 residues. Germline assignment: CDR1 KGHSH and CDR2 LQKENI. The CDR3 spells CASSQGGNEKLFF. CDR3 nucleotide sequence: TGTGCCAGCTCACAGGGGGGAAATGAAAAACTGTTTTTT.

The chain uses TRBV7-9 and TRBJ2-1; 8 bases are a match to TRBD1. CDR1 and CDR2 (germline): SEHNR, FQNEAQ (reference sequence). V shed 5 bases, J shed 10 bases, and the junction held 13 bases outside the gene matches. The CDR3 spans 15 residues. The CDR3 sequence is CASSRDRMSSTEQFF. The CDR3 bases are TGTGCCAGCAGCCGGGACAGGATGAGCTCTACCGAGCAGTTCTTC.

This chain links TRBV5-4 with TRBJ2-7; D remains ambiguous. This CDR3 has 13 residues. Per the germline V gene, CDR1 is SGHNT and CDR2 is YYREEE (reference sequence). The V and J ends lost 0 bases and 6 bases respectively, with 10 bases between them. The CDR3, as DNA: TGTGCCAGCAGCTTGGCCGGTAGCTTCGAGCAGTACTTC. Translated: CASSLAGSFEQYF.

This clone has just one count. V and J are TRBV5-4 and TRBJ2-2; D is ambiguous. Deletions cut 7 bases from V and 2 bases from J, with 6 bases between. This CDR3 region has 12 residues. The germline CDR1 and CDR2 sequences are SGHNT and YYREEE (reference sequence). The CDR3 DNA follows: TGTGCCAGCCACTCAAACACCGGGGAGCTGTTTTTT. It codes for CASHSNTGELFF.

The chain joins TRBV27 to TRBJ2-7; a possible D gene is TRBD1 (6 bases). V shed 3 bases and J shed 2 bases, with 11 bases lying between them. This CDR3 is 14 amino acids long. Germline V gene data show CDR1 as MNHEY and CDR2 as SMNVEV (reference sequence). The CDR3 here is CASSFLGQTYEQYF. In DNA form, the CDR3 reads TGTGCCAGCAGTTTCCTAGGACAGACCTACGAGCAGTACTTC.

This clone has only a few counts. The V call is TRBV20-1, the J call TRBJ1-1, with no clear D. CDR3 size: 11 residues. CDR1 is DFQATT and CDR2 is SNEGSKA in the germline V gene (reference sequence). The V and J ends lost 3 bases and 8 bases respectively, with 10 bases between them. CDR3 sequence reads: CSARGREEAFF. CDR3 sequence (DNA): TGCAGTGCTAGGGGTAGAGAAGAAGCTTTCTTT.

The genes are TRBV7-9 and TRBJ2-7; D not resolved. In germline, CDR1 is SEHNR, CDR2 FQNEAQ (reference sequence). Trimming removed 1 base from V and 3 bases from J, with 16 bases in between. The CDR3 consists of 16 residues. CDR3: CASSLEDPGSGYEQYF. The CDR3 nucleotides are TGTGCCAGCAGCTTAGAGGACCCCGGGTCAGGCTACGAGCAGTACTTC.

This clone was counted between two and nine times. The chain employs TRBV19 and TRBJ1-3, with 9 bases aligning to TRBD1. The ends lost 1 base at V and 5 bases at J; junction bases unmatched: 3. The germline V gene has CDR1 LNHDA and CDR2 SQIVND (reference sequence). There are 15 residues in the CDR3. CDR3 amino acids: CASSIGGQGRNTIYF. For the CDR3, the DNA is TGTGCCAGTAGTATAGGGGGACAGGGCCGAAACACCATATATTTT.

J is TRBJ2-3 and V is TRBV20-1; D gene ambiguous. V was clipped by 2 bases and J by 6 bases, with 6 bases between them. CDR3 length: 11 amino acids. In germline, CDR1 is DFQATT, CDR2 SNEGSKA (reference sequence). CDR3 residues: CSARMGDTQYF. The CDR3 region has the DNA TGCAGTGCTAGAATGGGTGATACGCAGTATTTT.

This chain connects TRBV5-6 to TRBJ1-2; D might be TRBD1 (6 bases). V was trimmed by 4 bases and J by 8 bases, leaving 27 bases between them. Germline lookup yields CDR1 SGHDT and CDR2 YYEEEE. The CDR3 loop spans 17 amino acids. This chain's CDR3 is CASSPIGLGQSARGYTF. As DNA, the CDR3 is TGTGCCAGCAGCCCTATCGGCCTCGGACAGTCAGCTCGGGGCTACACCTTC.

The rearrangement joins TRBV5-1 to TRBJ1-4, with D possibly being TRBD1 (5 bases). V shed 0 bases and J shed 0 bases, with 9 bases lying between them. The germline CDR1 and CDR2 sequences are SGHRS and YFSETQ. The CDR3 contains 16 residues. The CDR3 region is CASSLVGGATNEKLFF. The CDR3 DNA sequence: TGCGCCAGCAGCTTGGTCGGGGGTGCAACTAATGAAAAACTGTTTTTT. Supplemented by reference TRBV5-1 and TRBJ1-4, the full variable domain reads KAGVTQTPRYLIKTRGQQVTLSCSPISGHRSVSWYQQTPGQGLQFLFEYFSETQRNKGNFPGRFSGRQFSNSRSEMNVSTLELGDSALYLCASSLVGGATNEKLFFGSGTQLSVL.